These T cell receptor beta chains were read from a single sample in a study of control samples from healthy donors and cancer patients. The table came from immunoSEQ multiplex PCR; TCRdb's copy has only in-frame clones and leaves some out. Of about 180,000 clones detected, around 90% appear once; the ten largest clones hold over 1.1%. The specimen sequenced was blood. These receptors all stem from a woman aged 50 to 60 in good health. Both conserved end residues are part of each CDR3. A D gene is named only where the DNA matches it firmly. Clone sizes are given selectively: once, few, many, or a class where the clone is expanded.

abundance: .
d_gene: TRBD2
v_gene: TRBV5-4
j_gene: TRBJ2-5
CDR3nt: TGTGCCAGCAGCTTGATCGGTAGCGGGAGGGCCCAAGAGACCCAGTACTTC
CDR3aa: CASSLIGSGRAQETQYF

abundance: few
d_gene: .
v_gene: TRBV6-5
j_gene: TRBJ1-1
CDR3nt: TGTGCCAGTTTCCTCCCGTCCTCACCCAAAGCTTTCTTT
CDR3aa: CASFLPSSPKAFF

abundance: .
d_gene: .
v_gene: TRBV19
j_gene: TRBJ2-3
CDR3nt: TGTGCCAGTAGTATGCGGCAGTCAACAGATACGCAGTATTTT
CDR3aa: CASSMRQSTDTQYF

abundance: once
d_gene: .
v_gene: TRBV12-5
j_gene: TRBJ1-1
CDR3nt: TGTGCTAGTGGTTTGTGGGGGATGAACACTGAAGCTTTCTTT
CDR3aa: CASGLWGMNTEAFF

abundance: .
d_gene: TRBD1
v_gene: TRBV18
j_gene: TRBJ1-6
CDR3nt: TGTGCCAGCTCACAAGGGACAGGGGATAATTCACCCCTCCACTTT
CDR3aa: CASSQGTGDNSPLHF

abundance: .
d_gene: .
v_gene: TRBV18
j_gene: TRBJ2-5
CDR3nt: TGTGCCAGCTCACCACAGGGCCAAGAGACCCAGTACTTC
CDR3aa: CASSPQGQETQYF

abundance: .
d_gene: .
v_gene: TRBV9
j_gene: TRBJ2-7
CDR3nt: TGTGCCAGCAGCGATGGACCACTAGTTGGGGAGCAGTACTTC
CDR3aa: CASSDGPLVGEQYF

abundance: .
d_gene: .
v_gene: TRBV7-2
j_gene: TRBJ1-2
CDR3nt: TGTGCCAGCAGACCCGTTGCTAACTATGGCTACACCTTC
CDR3aa: CASRPVANYGYTF

abundance: .
d_gene: TRBD1
v_gene: TRBV9
j_gene: TRBJ1-4
CDR3nt: TGTGCCAGCGGGTCGACAGGGAATAATGAAAAACTGTTTTTT
CDR3aa: CASGSTGNNEKLFF

abundance: once
d_gene: TRBD2
v_gene: TRBV5-4
j_gene: TRBJ2-1
CDR3nt: TGTGCCAGCAGCCGAAGGACTAGCGGGGGGGCATCCTACAATGAGCAGTTCTTC
CDR3aa: CASSRRTSGGASYNEQFF

abundance: once
d_gene: .
v_gene: TRBV7-2
j_gene: TRBJ1-5
CDR3nt: TGTGCCAGCAGCTTAGACAGGATTAGCAATCAGCCCCAGCATTTT
CDR3aa: CASSLDRISNQPQHF

abundance: .
d_gene: .
v_gene: TRBV30
j_gene: TRBJ2-7
CDR3nt: TGTGCCGGGTGGAGTCCCGACACCTACGAGCAGTACTTC
CDR3aa: CAGWSPDTYEQYF

abundance: .
d_gene: .
v_gene: TRBV6-2/TRBV6-3
j_gene: TRBJ1-1
CDR3nt: TGTGCCAGCAGTTACGTCAGGGGAGCGATGAACACTGAAGCTTTCTTT
CDR3aa: CASSYVRGAMNTEAFF

abundance: .
d_gene: TRBD2
v_gene: TRBV5-6
j_gene: TRBJ2-7
CDR3nt: TGTGCCAGCAGCTTGATGAGTAGCGGGGGGCCACAGATCCACGAGCAGTACTTC
CDR3aa: CASSLMSSGGPQIHEQYF

abundance: once
d_gene: .
v_gene: TRBV10-3
j_gene: TRBJ1-5
CDR3nt: TGTGCCTCCCGGGAGTCGGATAGCAATCAGCCCCAGCATTTT
CDR3aa: CASRESDSNQPQHF

abundance: .
d_gene: TRBD1
v_gene: TRBV5-1
j_gene: TRBJ2-7
CDR3nt: TGCGCCAGCAGCGCCAAATCAACAGGGGACCACGAGCAGTACTTC
CDR3aa: CASSAKSTGDHEQYF

abundance: .
d_gene: TRBD1
v_gene: TRBV19
j_gene: TRBJ2-5
CDR3nt: TGTGCCAGTAGTATTACAGGGGGCCAGGAGACCCAGTACTTC
CDR3aa: CASSITGGQETQYF

abundance: .
d_gene: .
v_gene: TRBV11-3
j_gene: TRBJ2-5
CDR3nt: TGTGCCAGCAGCTTAGGGCAGCAAGAGACCCAGTACTTC
CDR3aa: CASSLGQQETQYF

abundance: .
d_gene: .
v_gene: TRBV5-6
j_gene: TRBJ1-4
CDR3nt: TGTGCCAGCAGTCTGGGGTACGCGGAAAAACTGTTTTTT
CDR3aa: CASSLGYAEKLFF

abundance: .
d_gene: .
v_gene: TRBV20-1
j_gene: TRBJ1-2
CDR3nt: TGCAGTGAAGAGTATGGCTACACCTTC
CDR3aa: CSEEYGYTF

abundance: .
d_gene: .
v_gene: TRBV15
j_gene: TRBJ1-2
CDR3nt: TGTGCCACCAGCATAAGGGGGGGGACGGGGACAAACTATGGCTACACCTTC
CDR3aa: CATSIRGGTGTNYGYTF

abundance: .
d_gene: TRBD1
v_gene: TRBV19
j_gene: TRBJ1-3
CDR3nt: TGTGCCAGTAGTAACCAAGGGACAGCCTCTGGAAACACCATATATTTT
CDR3aa: CASSNQGTASGNTIYF

abundance: .
d_gene: TRBD2
v_gene: TRBV6-2/TRBV6-3
j_gene: TRBJ2-7
CDR3nt: TGTGCCAGCAGTTACGGGACTAGCTCCTACGAGCAGTACTTC
CDR3aa: CASSYGTSSYEQYF

abundance: .
d_gene: TRBD1
v_gene: TRBV5-1
j_gene: TRBJ2-7
CDR3nt: TGCGCCAGCAGTTCAGGGGGATCTATCTACGAGCAGTACTTC
CDR3aa: CASSSGGSIYEQYF

abundance: .
d_gene: .
v_gene: TRBV7-2
j_gene: TRBJ1-4
CDR3nt: TGTGCCAGCAGCTCCTACTCCAGCAGGGTTGAAAAACTGTTTTTT
CDR3aa: CASSSYSSRVEKLFF

abundance: .
d_gene: .
v_gene: TRBV7-9
j_gene: TRBJ1-2
CDR3nt: TGTGCCAGCAGCTTAGATAGGAAGGGCTACACCTTC
CDR3aa: CASSLDRKGYTF

abundance: .
d_gene: .
v_gene: TRBV28
j_gene: TRBJ2-7
CDR3nt: TGTGCCAGCAGTTTTAAGTCCCGACTCAACTACGAGCAGTACTTC
CDR3aa: CASSFKSRLNYEQYF

abundance: once
d_gene: .
v_gene: TRBV6-1
j_gene: TRBJ2-5
CDR3nt: TGTGCCAGCAGTGAAACGATCCAGATCCAGACCCAGTACTTC
CDR3aa: CASSETIQIQTQYF

abundance: once
d_gene: .
v_gene: TRBV6-5
j_gene: TRBJ1-2
CDR3nt: TGTGCCAGCAGCCCCCTTGGGGGATATGGCTACACCTTC
CDR3aa: CASSPLGGYGYTF

abundance: .
d_gene: .
v_gene: TRBV3-1/TRBV3-2
j_gene: TRBJ2-3
CDR3nt: TGTGCCAGCAGCCAAAGTAGAGGTGGGGCCGCGGCGGCAGATACGCAGTATTTT
CDR3aa: CASSQSRGGAAAADTQYF

abundance: .
d_gene: .
v_gene: TRBV7-2
j_gene: TRBJ2-3
CDR3nt: TGTGCCAGCAGCCCAACCAGCGTCCCCACAGATACGCAGTATTTT
CDR3aa: CASSPTSVPTDTQYF

abundance: once
d_gene: .
v_gene: TRBV19
j_gene: TRBJ1-5
CDR3nt: TGTGCCAGTAGTATTAGGGATCAGCCCCAGCATTTT
CDR3aa: CASSIRDQPQHF

abundance: .
d_gene: TRBD1
v_gene: TRBV11-2
j_gene: TRBJ2-7
CDR3nt: TGTGCCAGCAGCTCGGGGACAGGGCCCTACGAGCAGTACTTC
CDR3aa: CASSSGTGPYEQYF

abundance: .
d_gene: .
v_gene: TRBV29-1
j_gene: TRBJ1-4
CDR3nt: TGCAGCGGATTACAGCGTACCAATGAAAAACTGTTTTTT
CDR3aa: CSGLQRTNEKLFF

abundance: few
d_gene: .
v_gene: TRBV11-2
j_gene: TRBJ2-7
CDR3nt: TGTGCCAGCAGGTCCGGGGCAGGCCAGCGATACTACGAGCAGTACTTC
CDR3aa: CASRSGAGQRYYEQYF

abundance: once
d_gene: .
v_gene: TRBV2
j_gene: TRBJ2-5
CDR3nt: TGTGCCAGCATCATACCTGGCGCCCAGTACTTC
CDR3aa: CASIIPGAQYF

abundance: once
d_gene: TRBD2
v_gene: TRBV5-1
j_gene: TRBJ2-7
CDR3nt: TGCGCCAGCAGCTTGGCGGGGAGTGCGGGGGGGCGCTTCTACGAGCAGTACTTC
CDR3aa: CASSLAGSAGGRFYEQYF

abundance: .
d_gene: .
v_gene: TRBV6-5
j_gene: TRBJ1-2
CDR3nt: TGTGCCAGCAGTTTGGGACGACAGGAACATGGCTACACCTTC
CDR3aa: CASSLGRQEHGYTF

abundance: .
d_gene: .
v_gene: TRBV6-5
j_gene: TRBJ1-4
CDR3nt: TGTGCCAGCAGTAACAGGGTCGAAGAAAAACTGTTTTTT
CDR3aa: CASSNRVEEKLFF

abundance: .
d_gene: .
v_gene: TRBV24-1
j_gene: TRBJ2-1
CDR3nt: TGTGCCACCAGTGACCCGAGCGGTACCTCCTACAATGAGCAGTTCTTC
CDR3aa: CATSDPSGTSYNEQFF

abundance: .
d_gene: .
v_gene: TRBV7-2
j_gene: TRBJ1-6
CDR3nt: TGTGCCAGCAGCTTAGAAGGTGGACGGCTTCATTCACCCCTCCACTTT
CDR3aa: CASSLEGGRLHSPLHF

abundance: .
d_gene: .
v_gene: TRBV7-2
j_gene: TRBJ2-3
CDR3nt: TGTGCCAGCAGCTTAGACGGAATAGCGAGCGCGAATACGCAGTATTTT
CDR3aa: CASSLDGIASANTQYF

abundance: .
d_gene: .
v_gene: TRBV6-6
j_gene: TRBJ1-1
CDR3nt: TGTGCCAGCGCCCGTACTGCTCAGGGAGGCACTGAAGCTTTCTTT
CDR3aa: CASARTAQGGTEAFF

abundance: .
d_gene: .
v_gene: TRBV14
j_gene: TRBJ1-1
CDR3nt: TGTGCCAGCAGCCAAGAAAATCCCAACACAGGCCCCGGGGACACTGAAGCTTTCTTT
CDR3aa: CASSQENPNTGPGDTEAFF

abundance: .
d_gene: .
v_gene: TRBV24-1
j_gene: TRBJ1-5
CDR3nt: TGTGCCACCAGTGATTTACTTTTTTCGCCCCAGCATTTT
CDR3aa: CATSDLLFSPQHF

abundance: .
d_gene: TRBD1
v_gene: TRBV5-1
j_gene: TRBJ1-3
CDR3nt: TGCGCCAGCAGCCTTACGGACAGGGGAGCAAACACCATATATTTT
CDR3aa: CASSLTDRGANTIYF

abundance: few
d_gene: TRBD1
v_gene: TRBV10-3
j_gene: TRBJ2-7
CDR3nt: TGTGCCACCAAGCCCCGGACAGGGGGCTACGAGCAGTACTTC
CDR3aa: CATKPRTGGYEQYF

abundance: .
d_gene: .
v_gene: TRBV19
j_gene: TRBJ1-3
CDR3nt: TGTGCCAGTAGTATGGGCCGCTCTGGAAACACCATATATTTT
CDR3aa: CASSMGRSGNTIYF

abundance: .
d_gene: .
v_gene: TRBV7-8
j_gene: TRBJ1-1
CDR3nt: TGTGCCAGCAGCTCCTCCCTTGGACACAACACTGAAGCTTTCTTT
CDR3aa: CASSSSLGHNTEAFF

abundance: .
d_gene: .
v_gene: TRBV28
j_gene: TRBJ1-5
CDR3nt: TGTGCCAGCAGAGGCGGTCTGGGCAATCAGCCCCAGCATTTT
CDR3aa: CASRGGLGNQPQHF

abundance: .
d_gene: .
v_gene: TRBV9
j_gene: TRBJ1-3
CDR3nt: TGTGCCAGCAGCGTAGACCAAAACCAGAGAGCCATATATTTT
CDR3aa: CASSVDQNQRAIYF

abundance: .
d_gene: .
v_gene: TRBV5-1
j_gene: TRBJ2-1
CDR3nt: TGCGCCAGCAGCTTGGGGGAAAGCTCCTACAATGAGCAGTTCTTC
CDR3aa: CASSLGESSYNEQFF

abundance: few
d_gene: .
v_gene: TRBV15
j_gene: TRBJ2-1
CDR3nt: TGTGCCACCAGCAGACTGGCTAGCGCAATGGGGAATGAGCAGTTCTTC
CDR3aa: CATSRLASAMGNEQFF

abundance: .
d_gene: TRBD1
v_gene: TRBV7-2
j_gene: TRBJ1-1
CDR3nt: TGTGCCAGCAGCTTACCGGGACAGGGTTTGAACACTGAAGCTTTCTTT
CDR3aa: CASSLPGQGLNTEAFF

abundance: .
d_gene: TRBD2
v_gene: TRBV30
j_gene: TRBJ2-3
CDR3nt: TGTGCCTGGGAGAGGGGAGCGGGAGGAACAGATACGCAGTATTTT
CDR3aa: CAWERGAGGTDTQYF